This TCR beta chain was sequenced for a study of response to subunit inactivated influenza vaccine. TCRdb reprocessed the RT-PCR reads via MiXCR and lists one record per CDR3 protein. The data contain a few hundred thousand distinct CDR3 sequences, 14% of them singletons. A word on this clonotype: Antigen specificity is unknown.

Study-level findings and limits: Each seasonal influenza vaccination, the authors suggested, recruits few new T cells.

The clonotype was recovered from a man aged 50-60 years who received an inactivated influenza vaccine. The specimen comprised PBMCs from blood, sampled roughly 13 days after vaccination.

The CDR3 region has the DNA TGTGCCAGCAGTTTCCCCGGACAGAATAACTATGGCTACACCTTC. Amino acids: CASSFPGQNNYGYTF. The V and J genes are TRBV6-2 or TRBV6-3 and TRBJ1-2; maybe TRBD1 (6 bases). The CDR3 loop spans 15 amino acids. Germline CDR1 and CDR2: MNHEY and SVGEGT. Trimming shortened V by 4 bases and J by 1 base, and 13 bases separated the two germline ends.